The clone carrying this T cell receptor (beta chain) has a count of ten or more. Its cognate antigen is unknown. This sample was included in a study of T cells in Graves' hyperthyroidism and ophthalmopathy. Overall study results and limits: The model identified upcoming ophthalmopathy a median about six months ahead of onset.

RNA transcripts gave rise to amplified TCR beta CDR3 regions. Using the HTBI primer set, a first-round RT-PCR was run on the TCR CDR3. Each CDR3 protein gets one entry after TCRdb re-called the multiplex PCR reads with MiXCR. Of 480,000 or so distinct CDR3 sequences in the sample, 40% to 50% were seen once. V lost 1 base and J 7 bases, leaving 11 bases between the germline ends. Per the germline V gene, CDR1 is MNHNS and CDR2 is SASEGT. The CDR3 totals 13 residues. The origin of this receptor is an adult woman with Graves' disease, either hyperthyroidism or ophthalmopathy (not recorded which). The specimen sequenced was peripheral blood or thyroid tissue (not recorded which). The chain links TRBV6-1 to TRBJ2-7; D not certain. The CDR3 here is CASSEVKGREQYF. The CDR3 region has the DNA TGTGCCAGCAGTGAAGTCAAGGGAAGGGAGCAGTACTTC.